This T cell receptor (beta chain) is from a study of T cell changes during pregnancy in multiple sclerosis. Sequencing was performed with immunoSEQ multiplex PCR; in TCRdb, only in-frame clones are kept and a portion is missing. Among about 50,000 clones listed, about nine tenths were seen once. Specimen: CD4+ T cells from peripheral blood mononuclear cells, collected in the second trimester of pregnancy. This TCR was recovered from a female donor with multiple sclerosis, enrolled in a pregnancy study.

Here the CDR3 DNA reads TGTGCCAGCAGCTTAGGCGGGGCCGTGGGGGAGACCCAGTACTTC. Amino acids: CASSLGGAVGETQYF. The rearrangement joins TRBV7-2 to TRBJ2-5; maybe TRBD2 (6 bases). Deletions cut 1 base from V and 5 bases from J, with 14 bases between. The germline gives CDR1 SGHTA, CDR2 FQGNSA. This CDR3 region has 15 residues.